The source of this T cell receptor (beta chain) is a study of blood T cell repertoires in COVID-19. Background on the study: COVID-19 samples, acute and convalescent, were from the United States, Italy and Spain.

The CDR3 totals 16 residues. The germline V gene has CDR1 LNHDA and CDR2 SQIVND (reference sequence). V shed 5 bases and J 0 bases; nucleotides not matched to a gene: 7. The data were produced by immunoSEQ multiplex PCR, yet TCRdb's version contains in-frame clones alone and is incomplete. The table has under 200,000 clones, around nine tenths seen once. This clone was observed once. In the same sample, other DNA sequences code for this CDR3. Seattle participants joined during active infection and were tracked over time. This chain uses TRBV19 with TRBJ1-5; 7 bases are a match to TRBD1. Sequencing input: peripheral blood. This clonotype was obtained from an elderly woman with COVID-19, enrolled during active disease. CDR3 loop: CASSPRQGNSNQPQHF. In DNA, the CDR3 is TGTGCCAGTAGTCCACGACAGGGTAATAGCAATCAGCCCCAGCATTTT.